This TCR beta chain is from a study of control samples from healthy donors and cancer patients. TCRdb keeps only in-frame clones here, not all; method: immunoSEQ multiplex PCR. The sample carries 100,000 to 150,000 clones, under 90% recorded once. Trimming took off 0 bases at V and 2 bases at J, with 8 bases between the two ends. Germline loops: CDR1 LGHNA, CDR2 YNFKEQ. The CDR3 length is 15 residues. The sequenced material came from PBMCs. This rearrangement joins TRBV4-2 to TRBJ2-1; D call uncertain. The origin of this receptor is a man aged 50 or older with head and neck cancer. Written as DNA, the CDR3 is TGTGCCAGCAGCCAAGATGATGAACCCTACAATGAGCAGTTCTTC. This gives the protein CASSQDDEPYNEQFF.